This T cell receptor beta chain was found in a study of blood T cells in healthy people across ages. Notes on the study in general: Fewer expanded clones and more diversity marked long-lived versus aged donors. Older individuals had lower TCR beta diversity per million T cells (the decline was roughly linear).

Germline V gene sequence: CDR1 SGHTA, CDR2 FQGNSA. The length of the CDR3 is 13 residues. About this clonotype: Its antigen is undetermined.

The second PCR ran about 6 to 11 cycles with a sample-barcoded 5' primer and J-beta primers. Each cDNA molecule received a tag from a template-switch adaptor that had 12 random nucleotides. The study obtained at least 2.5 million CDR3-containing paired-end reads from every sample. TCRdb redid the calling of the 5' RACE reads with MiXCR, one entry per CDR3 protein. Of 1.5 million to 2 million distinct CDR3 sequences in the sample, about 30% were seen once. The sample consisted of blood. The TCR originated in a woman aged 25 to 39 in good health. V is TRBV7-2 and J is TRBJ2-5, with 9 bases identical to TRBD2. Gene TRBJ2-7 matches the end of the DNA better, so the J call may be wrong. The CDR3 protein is CASGLAGEYEQYF. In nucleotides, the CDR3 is TGTGCCAGTGGATTAGCGGGGGAATACGAGCAGTACTTC.